This TCR beta chain is drawn from a study of blood T cell repertoires in COVID-19. Looking at the study overall: Material from acute and convalescent COVID-19 was sourced from the United States, Italy and Spain. Sources were T cells, B-cell-depleted T cells, or PBMCs; the material itself was cDNA or gDNA.

Germline CDR1 KGHSH, CDR2 LQKENI. The length of the CDR3 is 15 residues. V was cut by 2 bases and J by 1 base, with 9 bases left in between. In the original analysis: By means of reference gene primer amplification, nucleated cell counts were estimated. Sequencing was performed with immunoSEQ multiplex PCR; in TCRdb, only in-frame clones are kept and a portion is missing. V and J calls and clone size are copied from that table; D and trimming were computed from the DNA. The data contain some 40,000 clones, about 88% of them singletons. The chain carries TRBV18 and TRBJ1-3, with no clear D. This clonotype was sampled from a man in his 70s with active COVID-19. The sequenced material came from peripheral blood. The CDR3 sequence is CASSPALASGNTIYF. CDR3 sequence (DNA): TGTGCCAGCTCACCAGCGCTTGCTTCTGGAAACACCATATATTTT.